This entry features one T cell receptor beta chain sequence. The antigen is not known. With 60 Vbeta and 13 Jbeta primers, the PCR was carried out. Study processing details: A later analysis tallied 80 million to 100 million unique TCR beta chains, about 11 million of them shared. TCRdb's copy holds only in-frame clones and misses some; the assay was immunoSEQ multiplex PCR. That table is the source of V, J and clone size, and D and trimming were worked out from the DNA. The sample contains about 61,000 clones, about 90% of which appear only once. The data originate from a study of cytomegalovirus exposure and HLA in healthy donors. The study, taken as a whole, reports: Later work found most CMV-associated TCR beta chains apparently HLA-restricted.

This CDR3 has 12 residues. CDR1 is MDHEN, CDR2 SYDVKM, per germline. V was trimmed by 7 bases and J by 10 bases, leaving 14 bases between them. This receptor was taken from a man aged 30 to 39 in good health and CMV-seropositive. The sequenced sample consisted of PBMCs. The chain employs TRBV28 and TRBJ2-1, with D hard to call. The CDR3 region is CASKPEWREQFF. CDR3 bases: TGTGCCAGCAAACCCGAGTGGCGGGAGCAGTTCTTC.